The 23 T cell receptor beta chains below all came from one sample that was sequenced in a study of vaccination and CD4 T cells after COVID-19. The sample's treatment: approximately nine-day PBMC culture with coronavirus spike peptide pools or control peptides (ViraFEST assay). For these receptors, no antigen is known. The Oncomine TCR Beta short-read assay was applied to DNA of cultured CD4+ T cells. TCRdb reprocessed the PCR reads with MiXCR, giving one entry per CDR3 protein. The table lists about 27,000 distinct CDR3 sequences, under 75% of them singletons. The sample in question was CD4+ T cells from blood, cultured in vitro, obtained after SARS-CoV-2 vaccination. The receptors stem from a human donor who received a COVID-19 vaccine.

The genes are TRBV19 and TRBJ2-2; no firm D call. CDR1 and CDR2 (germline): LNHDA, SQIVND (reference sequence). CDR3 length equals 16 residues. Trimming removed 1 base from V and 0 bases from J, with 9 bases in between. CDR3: CASSIVGTANTGELFF. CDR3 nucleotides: TGTGCCAGTAGTATAGTCGGAACAGCGAACACCGGGGAGCTGTTTTTT. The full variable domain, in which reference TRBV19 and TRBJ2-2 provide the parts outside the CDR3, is DGGITQSPKYLFRKEGQNVTLSCEQNLNHDAMYWYRQDPGQGLRLIYYSQIVNDFQKGDIAEGYSVSREKKESFPLTVTSAQKNPTAFYLCASSIVGTANTGELFFGEGSRLTVL.

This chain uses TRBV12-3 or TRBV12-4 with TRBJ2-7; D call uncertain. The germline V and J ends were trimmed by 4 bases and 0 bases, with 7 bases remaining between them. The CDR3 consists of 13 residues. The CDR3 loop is CASSSGSSYEQYF. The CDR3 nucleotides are TGTGCCAGCAGTTCGGGTTCCTCCTACGAGCAGTACTTC.

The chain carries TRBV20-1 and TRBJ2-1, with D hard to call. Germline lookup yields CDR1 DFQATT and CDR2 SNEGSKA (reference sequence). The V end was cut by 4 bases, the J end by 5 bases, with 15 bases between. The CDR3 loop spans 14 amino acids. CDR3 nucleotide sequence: TGCAGTGCTATTCGTAGAAGTCGAAACAATGAGCAGTTCTTC. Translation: CSAIRRSRNNEQFF.

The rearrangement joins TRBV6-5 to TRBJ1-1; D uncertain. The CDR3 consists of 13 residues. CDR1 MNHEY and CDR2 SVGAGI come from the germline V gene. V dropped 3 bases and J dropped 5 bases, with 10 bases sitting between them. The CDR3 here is CASSYTPQTEAFF. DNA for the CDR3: TGTGCCAGCAGTTATACCCCCCAAACTGAAGCTTTCTTT.

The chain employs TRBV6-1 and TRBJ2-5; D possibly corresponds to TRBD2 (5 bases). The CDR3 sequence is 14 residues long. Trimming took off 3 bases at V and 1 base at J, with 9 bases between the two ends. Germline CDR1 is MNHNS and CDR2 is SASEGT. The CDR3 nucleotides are TGTGCCAGCAGTGACCCGGGAACCCAAGAGACCCAGTACTTC. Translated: CASSDPGTQETQYF.

Written as DNA, the CDR3 is TGCAGTGCTAGAGATCTGACAGCCAATAACTATGGCTACACCTTC. Translation gives CSARDLTANNYGYTF. The genes are TRBV20-1 and TRBJ1-2; D may be TRBD1 (5 bases). Trimming removed 0 bases from V and 1 base from J, with 12 bases in between. The CDR3 totals 15 residues. Germline V gene lookup returns CDR1 DFQATT and CDR2 SNEGSKA (reference sequence).

The CDR3 bases are TGTGCCAGCCGGGGCGGGACAGGGGGCCTGGCCCAGCATTTT. Translation: CASRGGTGGLAQHF. The V call is TRBV2, the J call TRBJ1-5, with TRBD1 matching over 12 bases. V lost 8 bases to trimming and J lost 11 bases; unmatched junction nucleotides: 10. CDR1 is SNHLY and CDR2 is FYNNEI in the germline V gene. The CDR3 has 14 residues. The full variable domain, with the rest looked up from reference TRBV2 and TRBJ1-5, is EPEVTQTPSHQVTQMGQEVILRCVPISNHLYFYWYRQILGQKVEFLVSFYNNEISEKSEIFDDQFSVERPDGSNFTLKIRSTKLEDSAMYFCASRGGTGGLAQHFGDGTRLSIL.

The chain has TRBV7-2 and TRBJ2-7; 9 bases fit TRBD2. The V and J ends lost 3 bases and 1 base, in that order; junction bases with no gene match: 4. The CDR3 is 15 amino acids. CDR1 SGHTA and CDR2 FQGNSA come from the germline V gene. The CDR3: CASSFGGGASYEQYF. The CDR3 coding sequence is TGTGCCAGCAGCTTCGGCGGGGGGGCTTCCTACGAGCAGTACTTC. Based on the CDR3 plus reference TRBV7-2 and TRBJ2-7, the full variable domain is GAGVSQSPSNKVTEKGKDVELRCDPISGHTALYWYRQSLGQGLEFLIYFQGNSAPDKSGLPSDRFSAERTGGSVSTLTIQRTQQEDSAVYLCASSFGGGASYEQYFGPGTRLTVT.

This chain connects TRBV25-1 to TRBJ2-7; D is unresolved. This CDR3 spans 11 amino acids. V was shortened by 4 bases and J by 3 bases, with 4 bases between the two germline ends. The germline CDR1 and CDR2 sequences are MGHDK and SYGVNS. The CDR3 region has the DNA TGTGCCAGCAGTGCTCTCTACGAGCAGTACTTC. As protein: CASSALYEQYF.

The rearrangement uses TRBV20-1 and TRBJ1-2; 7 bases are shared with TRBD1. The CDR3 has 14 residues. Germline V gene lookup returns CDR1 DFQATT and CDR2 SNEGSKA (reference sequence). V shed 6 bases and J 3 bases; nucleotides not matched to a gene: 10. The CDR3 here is CSADGTDSYYGYTF. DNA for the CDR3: TGCAGTGCCGACGGGACAGACAGTTACTATGGCTACACCTTC.

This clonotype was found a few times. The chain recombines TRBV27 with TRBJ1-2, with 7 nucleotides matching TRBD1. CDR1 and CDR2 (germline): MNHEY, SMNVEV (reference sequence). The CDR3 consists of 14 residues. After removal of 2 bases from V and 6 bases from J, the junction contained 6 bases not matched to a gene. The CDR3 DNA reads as TGTGCCAGCAGTTTAACGGCAGGGGGTGATGGCTACACCTTC. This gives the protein CASSLTAGGDGYTF.

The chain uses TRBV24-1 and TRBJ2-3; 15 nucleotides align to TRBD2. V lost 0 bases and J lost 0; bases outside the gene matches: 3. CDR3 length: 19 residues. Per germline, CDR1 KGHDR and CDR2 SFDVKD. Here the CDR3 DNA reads TGTGCCACCAGTGATTTGGGGACTAGCGGGGGGCTAAGCACAGATACGCAGTATTTT. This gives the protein CATSDLGTSGGLSTDTQYF.

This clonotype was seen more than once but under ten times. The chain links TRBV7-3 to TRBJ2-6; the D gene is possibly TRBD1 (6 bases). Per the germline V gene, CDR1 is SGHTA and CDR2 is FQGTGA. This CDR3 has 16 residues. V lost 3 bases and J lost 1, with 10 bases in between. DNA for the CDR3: TGTGCCAGCAGCTTTACAACAGGGTCTGGGGCCAACGTCCTGACTTTC. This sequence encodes CASSFTTGSGANVLTF.

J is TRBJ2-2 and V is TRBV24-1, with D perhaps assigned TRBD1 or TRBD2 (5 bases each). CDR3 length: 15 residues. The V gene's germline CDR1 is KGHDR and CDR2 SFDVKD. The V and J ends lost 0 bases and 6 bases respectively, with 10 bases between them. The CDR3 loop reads CATSDLMGVAGELFF. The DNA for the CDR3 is TGTGCCACCAGTGATTTGATGGGGGTGGCCGGGGAGCTGTTTTTT.

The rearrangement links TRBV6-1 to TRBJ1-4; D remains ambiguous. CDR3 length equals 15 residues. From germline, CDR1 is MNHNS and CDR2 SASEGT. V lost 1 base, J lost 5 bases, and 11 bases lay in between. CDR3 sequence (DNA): TGTGCCAGCAGTGAAGACTCAATAGGAAATGAAAAACTGTTTTTT. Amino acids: CASSEDSIGNEKLFF.

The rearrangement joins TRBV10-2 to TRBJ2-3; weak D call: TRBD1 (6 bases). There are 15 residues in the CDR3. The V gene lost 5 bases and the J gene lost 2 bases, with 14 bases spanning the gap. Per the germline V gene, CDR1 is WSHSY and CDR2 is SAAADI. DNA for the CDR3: TGCGCCAGCAGTATAAACAGGGAGAACACAGATACGCAGTATTTT. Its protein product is CASSINRENTDTQYF.

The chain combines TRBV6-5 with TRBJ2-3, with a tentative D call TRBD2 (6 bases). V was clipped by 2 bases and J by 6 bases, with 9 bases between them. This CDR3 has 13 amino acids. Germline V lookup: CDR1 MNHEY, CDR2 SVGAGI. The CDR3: CASSYARGDTQYF. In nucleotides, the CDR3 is TGTGCCAGCAGTTACGCACGGGGGGATACGCAGTATTTT.

The DNA of the CDR3 is TGTGCCAGCACCAAAAGCGGGGGGGCCGACTTCTACGAGCAGTACTTC. It is translated as CASTKSGGADFYEQYF. The rearrangement uses TRBV6-1 and TRBJ2-7; TRBD2 matches 10 bases. CDR3 length equals 16 residues. After removal of 7 bases from V and 3 bases from J, the junction contained 12 bases not matched to a gene. Germline CDR1 reads MNHNS; CDR2 reads SASEGT.

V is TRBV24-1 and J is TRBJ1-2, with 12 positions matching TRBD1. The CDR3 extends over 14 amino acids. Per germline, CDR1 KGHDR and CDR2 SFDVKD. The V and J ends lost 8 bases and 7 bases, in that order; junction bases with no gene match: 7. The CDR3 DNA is TGTGCCACCACTGAGGGACAGGGGGCGAGTGGCTACACCTTC. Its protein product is CATTEGQGASGYTF.

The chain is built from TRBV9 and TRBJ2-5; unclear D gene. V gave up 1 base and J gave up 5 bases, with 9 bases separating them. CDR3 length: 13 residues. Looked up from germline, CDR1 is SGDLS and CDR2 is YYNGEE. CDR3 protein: CASSVSVEETQYF. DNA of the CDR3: TGTGCCAGCAGCGTATCCGTGGAGGAGACCCAGTACTTC.

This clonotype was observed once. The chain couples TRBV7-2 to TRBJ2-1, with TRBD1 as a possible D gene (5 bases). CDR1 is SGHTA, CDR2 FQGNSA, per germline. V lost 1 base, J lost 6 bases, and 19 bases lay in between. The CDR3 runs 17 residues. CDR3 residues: CASSLVDGRVGRNEQFF. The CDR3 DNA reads TGTGCCAGCAGCTTAGTCGACGGCAGGGTCGGACGCAATGAGCAGTTCTTC.

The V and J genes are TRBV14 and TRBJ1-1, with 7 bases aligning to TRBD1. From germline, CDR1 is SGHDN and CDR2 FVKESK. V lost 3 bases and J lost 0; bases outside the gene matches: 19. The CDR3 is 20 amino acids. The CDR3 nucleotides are TGTGCCAGCAGCCACCGCCCCTTCCTAAGTGTAGGGACAGTGAACACTGAAGCTTTCTTT. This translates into CASSHRPFLSVGTVNTEAFF. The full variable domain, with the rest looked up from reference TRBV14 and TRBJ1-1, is EAGVTQFPSHSVIEKGQTVTLRCDPISGHDNLYWYRRVMGKEIKFLLHFVKESKQDESGMPNNRFLAERTGGTYSTLKVQPAELEDSGVYFCASSHRPFLSVGTVNTEAFFGQGTRLTVV.

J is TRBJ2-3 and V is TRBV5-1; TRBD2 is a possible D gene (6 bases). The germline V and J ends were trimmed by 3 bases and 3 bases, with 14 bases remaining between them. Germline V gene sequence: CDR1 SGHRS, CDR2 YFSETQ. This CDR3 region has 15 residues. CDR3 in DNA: TGCGCCAGCAGCTGGGGGTCCGGGGGAACAGATACGCAGTATTTT. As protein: CASSWGSGGTDTQYF.